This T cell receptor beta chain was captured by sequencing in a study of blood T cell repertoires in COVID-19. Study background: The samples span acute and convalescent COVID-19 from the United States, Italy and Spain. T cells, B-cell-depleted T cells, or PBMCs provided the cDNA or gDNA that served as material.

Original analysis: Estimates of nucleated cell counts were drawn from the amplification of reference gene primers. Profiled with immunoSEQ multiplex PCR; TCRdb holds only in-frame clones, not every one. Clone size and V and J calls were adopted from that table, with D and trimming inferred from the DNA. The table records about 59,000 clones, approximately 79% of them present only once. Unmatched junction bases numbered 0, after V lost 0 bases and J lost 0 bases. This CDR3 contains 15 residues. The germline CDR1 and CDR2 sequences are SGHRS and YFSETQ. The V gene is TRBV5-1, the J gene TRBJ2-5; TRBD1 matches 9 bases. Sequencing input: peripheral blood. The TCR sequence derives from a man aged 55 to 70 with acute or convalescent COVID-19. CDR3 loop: CASSLGDRDQETQYF. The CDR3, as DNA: TGCGCCAGCAGCTTGGGGGACAGGGACCAAGAGACCCAGTACTTC.